This T cell receptor (beta chain) was recorded in a study of blood T cell repertoires in COVID-19. Study overall: Sites in the United States, Italy and Spain provided acute and convalescent COVID-19 samples.

The assay was immunoSEQ multiplex PCR, and TCRdb's table has in-frame clones only and misses some. The sample has about 480,000 clones; over 75% are singletons. Participant reports of clinical history set cohort assignment. Trimming stripped 7 bases from V and 0 bases from J, with 12 bases between. The CDR3 runs 13 residues. Germline lookup yields CDR1 SQVTM and CDR2 ANQGSEA. This clone was counted once. Sequenced: PBMCs or T cells enriched from blood (not recorded which). The V gene is TRBV29-1, the J gene TRBJ1-1, with unresolved D. This TCR was sampled from a woman aged 40 to 50 who had recovered from COVID-19. CDR3 bases: TGCAGCGCTGGAGTATACATGAACACTGAAGCTTTCTTT. Encoded protein: CSAGVYMNTEAFF. Filled out from reference TRBV29-1 and TRBJ1-1, the complete variable domain reads SAVISQKPSRDICQRGTSLTIQCQVDSQVTMMFWYRQQPGQSLTLIATANQGSEATYESGFVIDKFPISRPNLTFSTLTVSNMSPEDSSIYLCSAGVYMNTEAFFGQGTRLTVV.